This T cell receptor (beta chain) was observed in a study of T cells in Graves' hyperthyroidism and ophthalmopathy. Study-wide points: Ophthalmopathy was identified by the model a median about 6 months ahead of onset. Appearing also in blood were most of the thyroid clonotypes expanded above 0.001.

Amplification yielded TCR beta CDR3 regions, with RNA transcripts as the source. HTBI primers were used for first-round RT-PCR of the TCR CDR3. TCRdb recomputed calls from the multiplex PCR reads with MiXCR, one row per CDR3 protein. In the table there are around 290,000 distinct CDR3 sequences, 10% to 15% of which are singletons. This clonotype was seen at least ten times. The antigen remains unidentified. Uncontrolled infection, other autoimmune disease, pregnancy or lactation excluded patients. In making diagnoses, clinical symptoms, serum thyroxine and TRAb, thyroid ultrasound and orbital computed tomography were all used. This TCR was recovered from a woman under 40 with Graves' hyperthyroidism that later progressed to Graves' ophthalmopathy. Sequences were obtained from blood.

CDR3 bases: TGTGCCAGCAGCCGCGGGACTGACGAGCAGTACTTC. Translated: CASSRGTDEQYF. V usage is TRBV5-4 and J usage is TRBJ2-7; D possibly corresponds to TRBD2 (6 bases). The CDR3 covers 12 residues. Germline assignment: CDR1 SGHNT and CDR2 YYREEE (reference sequence). The V and J ends lost 4 bases and 5 bases respectively, with 10 bases between them.